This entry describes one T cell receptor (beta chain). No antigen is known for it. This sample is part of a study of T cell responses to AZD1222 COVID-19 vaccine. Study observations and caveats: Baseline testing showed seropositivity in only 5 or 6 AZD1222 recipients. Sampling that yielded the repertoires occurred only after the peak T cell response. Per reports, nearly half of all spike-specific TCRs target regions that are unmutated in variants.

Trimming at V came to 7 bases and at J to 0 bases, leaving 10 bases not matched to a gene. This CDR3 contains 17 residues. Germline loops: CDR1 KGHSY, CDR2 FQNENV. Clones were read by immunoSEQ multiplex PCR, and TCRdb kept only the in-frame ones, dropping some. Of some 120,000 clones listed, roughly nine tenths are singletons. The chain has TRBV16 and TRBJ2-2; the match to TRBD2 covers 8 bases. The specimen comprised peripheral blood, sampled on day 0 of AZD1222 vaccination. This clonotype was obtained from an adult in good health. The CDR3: CASTGHPAGANTGELFF. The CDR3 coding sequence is TGTGCCAGCACCGGGCACCCAGCGGGAGCGAACACCGGGGAGCTGTTTTTT.